These T cell receptor beta chains were read from a single sample in a study of Graves' ophthalmopathy and Graves' hyperthyroidism. TCRdb redid the calling of the multiplex PCR reads with MiXCR, one entry per CDR3 protein. The sample lists about 500,000 distinct CDR3 sequences, roughly 40% seen once, with about 4% in the top ten. The sample was peripheral blood or thyroid tissue (not recorded which). These receptors all stem from an adult man with Graves' hyperthyroidism. Both conserved end residues are part of each CDR3. Each record gives: V gene, J gene, CDR3 protein.

V: TRBV3-1
J: TRBJ2-5
CDR3: CASSQRSARGQETQYF

V: TRBV29-1
J: TRBJ2-7
CDR3: CSVEDPSQYPAYEQYF

V: TRBV7-2
J: TRBJ2-7
CDR3: CASSLVVGNSYEQYF

V: TRBV19
J: TRBJ2-2
CDR3: CASNWRLAQNTGELFF

V: TRBV29-1
J: TRBJ1-2
CDR3: CSLASAGGRGYTF

V: TRBV6-2/TRBV6-3
J: TRBJ2-7
CDR3: CASSYSRPGATTYEQYF

V: TRBV29-1
J: TRBJ2-7
CDR3: CSVLDRGSYEQYF

V: TRBV12-3/TRBV12-4
J: TRBJ2-7
CDR3: CASRVRQGPTYEQYF

V: TRBV4-1
J: TRBJ1-1
CDR3: CASSQDEAGRAFF

V: TRBV9
J: TRBJ2-7
CDR3: CASSADASGRGDEQYF

V: TRBV29-1
J: TRBJ2-7
CDR3: CSGQGGGGEQYF

V: TRBV12-3/TRBV12-4
J: TRBJ1-2
CDR3: CASSARTGNGYTF

V: TRBV12-3/TRBV12-4
J: TRBJ1-1
CDR3: CASTRGWLITEAFF

V: TRBV10-3
J: TRBJ1-2
CDR3: CAIPGQGNYGYTF

V: TRBV18
J: TRBJ2-5
CDR3: CASSRARNSQETQYF

V: TRBV19
J: TRBJ2-3
CDR3: CASSKTSGYTDTQYF

V: TRBV2
J: TRBJ1-5
CDR3: CASSEATAHQPQHF

V: TRBV7-9
J: TRBJ2-5
CDR3: CASSPGGTFQETQYF

V: TRBV4-2
J: TRBJ2-2
CDR3: CASSQDLQGLAGGPSTGELFF

V: TRBV19
J: TRBJ1-3
CDR3: CASSIGAAGNTIYF

V: TRBV12-3/TRBV12-4
J: TRBJ2-2
CDR3: CASSLSPKGAGGELFF

V: TRBV29-1
J: TRBJ1-4
CDR3: CSVLYVVRANEKLFF

V: TRBV20-1
J: TRBJ2-5
CDR3: CSARVGTVQETQYF

V: TRBV7-9
J: TRBJ1-1
CDR3: CASRSSGLNEGNTEAFF

V: TRBV19
J: TRBJ2-7
CDR3: CASSEENMDRGVEQYF

V: TRBV20-1
J: TRBJ2-5
CDR3: CSARDLSPTSGGGVPETQYF

V: TRBV2
J: TRBJ2-7
CDR3: CASMTGTLPWEQYF

V: TRBV12-3/TRBV12-4
J: TRBJ1-1
CDR3: CASSARGGNTEAFF

V: TRBV6-1
J: TRBJ2-5
CDR3: CASSEGLALRETQYF

V: TRBV20-1
J: TRBJ2-2
CDR3: CSARLAGGLTGELFF

V: TRBV7-9
J: TRBJ2-1
CDR3: CASSYPFTFNEQFF

V: TRBV4-1
J: TRBJ1-2
CDR3: CASSQAASNYGYTF

V: TRBV4-1
J: TRBJ1-1
CDR3: CASSPSPGMNTEAFF

V: TRBV7-9
J: TRBJ1-4
CDR3: CASSLGRGSNEKLFF

V: TRBV20-1
J: TRBJ1-4
CDR3: CSAREGSDRPNEKLFF

V: TRBV2
J: TRBJ1-5
CDR3: CASTPNGQGTQPQHF

V: TRBV15
J: TRBJ1-6
CDR3: CATSSDGPGGNSPLHF

V: TRBV7-9
J: TRBJ1-2
CDR3: CTSSQAGFRIYGHTF

V: TRBV19
J: TRBJ2-3
CDR3: CASTSRGAGDTQYF